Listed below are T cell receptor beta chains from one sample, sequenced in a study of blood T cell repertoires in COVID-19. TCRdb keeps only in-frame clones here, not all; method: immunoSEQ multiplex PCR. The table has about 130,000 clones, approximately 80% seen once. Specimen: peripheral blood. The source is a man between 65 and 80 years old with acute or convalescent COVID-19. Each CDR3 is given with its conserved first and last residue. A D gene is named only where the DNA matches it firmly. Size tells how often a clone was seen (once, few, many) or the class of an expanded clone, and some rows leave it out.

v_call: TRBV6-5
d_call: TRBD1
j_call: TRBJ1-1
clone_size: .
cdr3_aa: CATKHTGGLNTEAFF
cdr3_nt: TGTGCCACCAAACACACAGGGGGCCTGAACACTGAAGCTTTCTTT

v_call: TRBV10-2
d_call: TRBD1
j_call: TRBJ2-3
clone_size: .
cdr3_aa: CASSDRDRGADTQYF
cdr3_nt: TGCGCCAGCAGTGACCGGGACAGGGGGGCGGATACGCAGTATTTT

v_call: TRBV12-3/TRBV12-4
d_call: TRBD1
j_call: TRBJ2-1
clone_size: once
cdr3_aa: CASRRGLANEQFF
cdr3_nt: TGTGCCAGCAGAAGGGGGCTAGCCAATGAGCAGTTCTTC

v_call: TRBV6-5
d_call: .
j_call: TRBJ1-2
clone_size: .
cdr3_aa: CASSYSGARTAYGYTF
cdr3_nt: TGTGCCAGCAGTTACTCGGGGGCCAGGACAGCCTATGGCTACACCTTC

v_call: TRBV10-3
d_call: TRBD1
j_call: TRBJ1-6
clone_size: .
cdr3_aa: CATSGGGEKNSPLHF
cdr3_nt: TGTGCCACTTCCGGAGGGGGCGAAAAAAATTCACCCCTCCACTTT

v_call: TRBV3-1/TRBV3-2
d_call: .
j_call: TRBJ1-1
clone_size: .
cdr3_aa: CATQLPGDTEAFF
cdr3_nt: TGTGCCACCCAACTACCCGGAGACACTGAAGCTTTCTTT

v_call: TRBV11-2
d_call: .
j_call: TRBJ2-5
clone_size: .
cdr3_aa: CASSLSRGGVETQYF
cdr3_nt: TGTGCCAGCAGCTTAAGTCGAGGCGGGGTGGAGACCCAGTACTTC

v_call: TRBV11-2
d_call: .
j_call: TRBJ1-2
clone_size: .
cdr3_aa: CASSSDPGDLYGYTF
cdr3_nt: TGTGCCAGCAGCTCCGACCCCGGGGATCTCTATGGCTACACCTTC

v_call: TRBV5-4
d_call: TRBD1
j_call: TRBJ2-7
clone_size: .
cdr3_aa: CASSFVDRDYEQYF
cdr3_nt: TGTGCCAGCAGCTTTGTTGACAGGGACTACGAGCAGTACTTC

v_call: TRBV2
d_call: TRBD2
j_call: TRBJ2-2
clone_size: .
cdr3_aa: CASSYSGGLATGELFF
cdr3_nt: TGTGCCAGCAGTTATAGCGGGGGGCTCGCCACCGGGGAGCTGTTTTTT

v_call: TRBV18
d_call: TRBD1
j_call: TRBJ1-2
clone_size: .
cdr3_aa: CASSSGQGRNGYTF
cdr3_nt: TGTGCCAGCTCCTCCGGACAGGGGCGTAATGGCTACACCTTC

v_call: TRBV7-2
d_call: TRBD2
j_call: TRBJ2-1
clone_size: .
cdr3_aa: CASSLVSGTSGGISEQFF
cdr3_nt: TGTGCCAGCAGCTTAGTGTCCGGGACTAGCGGGGGTATCAGTGAGCAGTTCTTC

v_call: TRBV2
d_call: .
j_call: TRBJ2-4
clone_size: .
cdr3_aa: CASSGEPTGTKNIQYF
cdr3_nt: TGTGCCAGCAGTGGGGAGCCTACAGGGACCAAAAACATTCAGTACTTC

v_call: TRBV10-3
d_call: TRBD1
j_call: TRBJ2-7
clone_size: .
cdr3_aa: CAIKDRELYEQYF
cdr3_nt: TGTGCCATCAAGGACAGGGAGTTATACGAGCAGTACTTC

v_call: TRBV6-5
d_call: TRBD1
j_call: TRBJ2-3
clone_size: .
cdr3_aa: CASGQGGDTQYF
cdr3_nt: TGTGCCAGCGGACAGGGTGGAGATACGCAGTATTTT

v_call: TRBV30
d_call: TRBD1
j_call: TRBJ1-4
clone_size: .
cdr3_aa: CAWSPLGQGGNEKLFF
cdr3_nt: TGTGCCTGGAGTCCTTTGGGACAGGGAGGGAATGAAAAACTGTTTTTT

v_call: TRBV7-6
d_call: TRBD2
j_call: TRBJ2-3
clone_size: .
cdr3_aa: CASSLGLAAFTDTQYF
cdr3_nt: TGTGCCAGCAGCCTGGGACTAGCGGCCTTCACAGATACGCAGTATTTT

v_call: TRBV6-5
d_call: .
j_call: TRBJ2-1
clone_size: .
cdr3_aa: CASENQRPSYNEQFF
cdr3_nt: TGTGCCAGCGAGAACCAGCGGCCCTCCTACAATGAGCAGTTCTTC

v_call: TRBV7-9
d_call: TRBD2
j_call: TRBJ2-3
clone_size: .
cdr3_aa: CASSLGYASGGTDTQYF
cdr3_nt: TGTGCCAGCAGCTTAGGGTACGCTAGCGGGGGGACAGATACGCAGTATTTT

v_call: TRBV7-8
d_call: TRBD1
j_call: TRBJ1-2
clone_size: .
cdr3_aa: CASSLAGQGYGYTF
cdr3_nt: TGTGCCAGCAGCTTAGCGGGACAGGGCTATGGCTACACCTTC

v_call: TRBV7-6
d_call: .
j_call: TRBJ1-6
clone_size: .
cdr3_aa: CASSLALAGSYNSPLHF
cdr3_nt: TGTGCCAGCAGCTTAGCGCTAGCAGGATCCTATAATTCACCCCTCCACTTT

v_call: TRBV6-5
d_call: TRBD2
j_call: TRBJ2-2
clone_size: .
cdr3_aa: CASSGGLDTGELFF
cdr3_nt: TGTGCCAGCAGCGGGGGGTTGGACACCGGGGAGCTGTTTTTT

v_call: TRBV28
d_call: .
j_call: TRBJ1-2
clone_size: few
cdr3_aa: CASSLSRSGPTWGYTF
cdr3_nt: TGTGCCAGCAGTTTATCCCGATCAGGCCCGACGTGGGGCTACACCTTC

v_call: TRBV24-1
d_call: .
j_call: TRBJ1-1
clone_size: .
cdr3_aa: CATSDPQCEGGTEAFF
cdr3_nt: TGTGCCACCAGTGATCCCCAATGCGAGGGAGGGACTGAAGCTTTCTTT

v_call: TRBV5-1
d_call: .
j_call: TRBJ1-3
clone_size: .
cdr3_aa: CASSLGASSGNTIYF
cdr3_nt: TGCGCCAGCAGCTTGGGGGCCTCCTCTGGAAACACCATATATTTT

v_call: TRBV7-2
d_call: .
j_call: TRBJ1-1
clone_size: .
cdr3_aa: CASTERPLGRAFF
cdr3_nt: TGTGCCAGCACCGAGAGGCCCCTCGGAAGAGCTTTCTTT

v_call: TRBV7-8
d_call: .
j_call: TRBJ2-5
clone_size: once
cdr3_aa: CASTQGRVGQETQYF
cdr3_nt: TGTGCCAGCACCCAGGGCCGGGTAGGCCAAGAGACCCAGTACTTC

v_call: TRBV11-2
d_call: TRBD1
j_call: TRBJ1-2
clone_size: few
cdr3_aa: CASRGQGARGYTF
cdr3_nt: TGTGCCAGCAGGGGACAGGGGGCGAGGGGCTACACCTTC

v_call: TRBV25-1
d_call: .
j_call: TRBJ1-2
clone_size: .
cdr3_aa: CASSESYYGYTF
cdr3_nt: TGTGCCAGCAGTGAATCGTACTATGGCTACACCTTC

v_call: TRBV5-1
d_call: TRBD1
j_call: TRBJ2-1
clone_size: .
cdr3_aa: CASSQGTGGGEQFF
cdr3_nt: TGCGCCAGCAGCCAAGGGACAGGGGGCGGTGAGCAGTTCTTC

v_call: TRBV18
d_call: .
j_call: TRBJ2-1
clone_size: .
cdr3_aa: CASSGTRSYYNEQFF
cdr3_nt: TGTGCCAGCTCAGGGACTCGGTCCTACTACAATGAGCAGTTCTTC

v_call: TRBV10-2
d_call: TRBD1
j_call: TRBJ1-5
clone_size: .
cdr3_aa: CASSGQDNQPQHF
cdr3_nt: TGCGCCAGCAGCGGACAGGACAATCAGCCCCAGCATTTT

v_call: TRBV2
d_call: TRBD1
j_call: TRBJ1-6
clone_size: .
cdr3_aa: CASSDQGQVNSPLHF
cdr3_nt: TGTGCCAGCAGTGACCAGGGACAGGTCAATTCACCCCTCCACTTT